This T cell receptor beta chain was identified in a study of T-cell reconstitution after alpha-beta-depleted transplantation in children. This clonotype was counted a few times. Mismatch with germline at one junction end may stem from a read error. From germline, CDR1 is LNHDA and CDR2 SQIVND (reference sequence). The CDR3 is 12 residues long. As it was prepared, the TCRbeta library received unique molecular identifiers. In TCRdb, the PCR reads were re-called with MiXCR into one record per CDR3 protein. Of over 550,000 distinct CDR3 sequences listed, about 10% are singletons. The source is a human donor who donated a stem cell graft to a child with acute myeloid leukemia. The sequences come from PBMCs from the stem cell graft donor, collected from the stem cell graft. The chain joins TRBV19 to TRBJ2-3; 8 nucleotides align to TRBD1. In DNA, the CDR3 is TGTGCCAGTAGCAAGGACAGGGCCACGCTCGGCTTT. It encodes CASSKDRATLGF. Full variable domain (rest looked up from reference TRBV19 and TRBJ2-3): DGGITQSPKYLFRKEGQNVTLSCEQNLNHDAMYWYRQDPGQGLRLIYYSQIVNDFQKGDIAEGYSVSREKKESFPLTVTSAQKNPTAFYLCASSKDRATLGFGPGTRLTVL.